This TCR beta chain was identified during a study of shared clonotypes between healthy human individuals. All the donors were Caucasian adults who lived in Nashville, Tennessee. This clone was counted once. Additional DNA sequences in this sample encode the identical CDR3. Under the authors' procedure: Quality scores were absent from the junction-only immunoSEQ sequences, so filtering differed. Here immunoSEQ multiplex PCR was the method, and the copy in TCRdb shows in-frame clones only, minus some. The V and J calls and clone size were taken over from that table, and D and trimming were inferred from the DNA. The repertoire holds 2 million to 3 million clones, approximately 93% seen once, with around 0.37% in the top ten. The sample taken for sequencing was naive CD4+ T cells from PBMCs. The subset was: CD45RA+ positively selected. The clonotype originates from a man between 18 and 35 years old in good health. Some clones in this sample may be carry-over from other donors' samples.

The CDR3 DNA reads TGTGCCAGCACCCGGGACAGGGGTTTTTATGGCTACACCTTC. Its translation: CASTRDRGFYGYTF. This chain joins TRBV19 and TRBJ1-2, with 10 bases identical to TRBD1. Germline CDR1 reads LNHDA; CDR2 reads SQIVND (reference sequence). Trimming at V came to 9 bases and at J to 5 bases, leaving 9 bases not matched to a gene. This CDR3 is built from 14 residues.